Listed below are T cell receptor beta chains from one sample, sequenced in a study of T cell responses to AZD1222 COVID-19 vaccine. TCRdb's copy holds only in-frame clones and misses some; the assay was immunoSEQ multiplex PCR. The table has roughly 180,000 clones, roughly 90% seen once. Sequenced here: peripheral blood, sampled 28 days after the second AZD1222 dose. The receptors were sampled from an adult who received the AZD1222 COVID-19 vaccine. CDR3s include the opening cysteine and the closing phenylalanine or tryptophan. A D gene is named only where the DNA matches it firmly. Not every row has a clone size; where given, it reads once, few, many or a size class.

d_call,v_call,j_call,cdr3_length,clone_size,cdr3_nt,cdr3_aa
.,TRBV19,TRBJ2-4,14,.,TGTGCCAGTAGTACCGGGACCCTACAAGGCATTCAGTACTTC,CASSTGTLQGIQYF
TRBD1,TRBV20-1,TRBJ1-1,14,.,TGCAGTGCTAGTCCGGGACAGGTTAACACTGAAGCTTTCTTT,CSASPGQVNTEAFF
.,TRBV2,TRBJ1-2,14,.,TGTGCCAGCAGGGTGGACAGTCCTAACTATGGCTACACCTTC,CASRVDSPNYGYTF
.,TRBV9,TRBJ2-3,18,.,TGTGCCAGCAGCGTAGCGGGGCCGGGATCCTTGTCCACAGATACGCAGTATTTT,CASSVAGPGSLSTDTQYF
.,TRBV19,TRBJ1-5,15,.,TGTGCCAGTAGTACCCGAACAGGGATCTCTCAGCCCCAGCATTTT,CASSTRTGISQPQHF
TRBD1,TRBV2,TRBJ1-2,13,.,TGTGCCAGCAGTGAAATTGGGACAGGGGGGTACACCTTC,CASSEIGTGGYTF
TRBD1,TRBV6-5,TRBJ2-3,13,.,TGTGCCAGCAGTTACGGCAGGGGGGATACGCAGTATTTT,CASSYGRGDTQYF
TRBD2,TRBV7-8,TRBJ2-5,18,.,TGTGCCAGCAGCTTAGCGGGACTAGCGGGAGCGCCGGGGGAGACCCAGTACTTC,CASSLAGLAGAPGETQYF
.,TRBV20-1,TRBJ2-5,10,.,TGCAGTGCTAGTGTGGAGACCCAGTACTTC,CSASVETQYF
TRBD2,TRBV19,TRBJ2-1,16,.,TGTGCCAGTAGTATCATTGGGACTAGCGTGTACAATGAGCAGTTCTTC,CASSIIGTSVYNEQFF
.,TRBV19,TRBJ1-1,15,.,TGTGCCAGTAGTCCTACAGGGTCTCTGAACACTGAAGCTTTCTTT,CASSPTGSLNTEAFF
.,TRBV27,TRBJ2-2,14,.,TGTGCCAGCACCTTTGGGATTAACACCGGGGAGCTGTTTTTT,CASTFGINTGELFF
.,TRBV7-2,TRBJ2-3,12,once,TGTGCCAGCAGCTTCTTTGCAGATACGCAGTATTTT,CASSFFADTQYF
.,TRBV6-5,TRBJ1-2,13,.,TGTGCCAGCAGTCGAGGGACAAACTATGGCTACACCTTC,CASSRGTNYGYTF
.,TRBV24-1,TRBJ2-3,12,once,TGTGCCACCAGTGATCGTGGGGATACGCAGTATTTT,CATSDRGDTQYF
.,TRBV11-2,TRBJ1-2,15,.,TGTGCCAGCAGCTTGGCCCGTGGGAATAACTATGGCTACACCTTC,CASSLARGNNYGYTF
TRBD1,TRBV5-6,TRBJ1-6,15,few,TGTGCCAGCAGCTTACCAGGGGGCTATAATTCACCCCTCCACTTT,CASSLPGGYNSPLHF
TRBD2,TRBV6-5,TRBJ2-3,14,.,TGTGCCAGCAGAACTAGCGGGAGCACAGATACGCAGTATTTT,CASRTSGSTDTQYF
.,TRBV12-3/TRBV12-4,TRBJ1-2,13,.,TGTGCCAGCAGTTTAGGCAGGGGCTATGGCTACACCTTC,CASSLGRGYGYTF
TRBD1,TRBV14,TRBJ2-2,15,few,TGTGCCAGCAGCCAACAGACAGGGGACCGCGGGGAGCTGTTTTTT,CASSQQTGDRGELFF
.,TRBV5-1,TRBJ1-2,14,.,TGCGCCAGCACGAGGGGGGGAGCTAACTATGGCTACACCTTC,CASTRGGANYGYTF
.,TRBV7-9,TRBJ2-2,16,few,TGTGCCAGCAGCTTAGCTCGAACGCAGGGCACCGGGGAGCTGTTTTTT,CASSLARTQGTGELFF
.,TRBV6-5,TRBJ1-1,15,.,TGTGCCAGCAGTTATTCGACAGGCTTGAACACTGAAGCTTTCTTT,CASSYSTGLNTEAFF
.,TRBV27,TRBJ2-7,13,few,TGTGCCAGCAGTTTACAGGAGTCCTACGAGCAGTACTTC,CASSLQESYEQYF
.,TRBV19,TRBJ2-2,15,few,TGTGCCAGTAGTATGAAGGGGGGGCCGGCCGGGGAGCTGTTTTTT,CASSMKGGPAGELFF
.,TRBV19,TRBJ1-6,16,.,TGTGCCAGTAGTCCCGAGAGGGGGGGAAATAATTCACCCCTCCACTTT,CASSPERGGNNSPLHF
.,TRBV3-1/TRBV3-2,TRBJ2-3,14,.,TGTGCCAGCAGCCCCCTCGGGACCACAGATACGCAGTATTTT,CASSPLGTTDTQYF
.,TRBV19,TRBJ1-2,15,.,TGTGCCAGTAAAATCAGTCCCGCCAGCGATGGCGGCTACACCTTC,CASKISPASDGGYTF
.,TRBV6-6,TRBJ1-5,16,.,TGTGCCAGCAGCATAGACACACCCGCGATAAGTCAGCCCCAGCATTTT,CASSIDTPAISQPQHF
.,TRBV2,TRBJ2-6,15,.,TGTGCCAGCAGTGTGCTGGGTTCCGGGGCCAACGTCCTGACTTTC,CASSVLGSGANVLTF
TRBD2,TRBV4-2,TRBJ2-1,13,medium-sized,TGTGCCAGCAGCCTTTTGGGACTAGAATCACCGTTCTTC,CASSLLGLESPFF
.,TRBV6-5,TRBJ1-1,14,once,TGTGCCAGCAGTTACTTTGGGAGTGGCACTGAAGCTTTCTTT,CASSYFGSGTEAFF
.,TRBV27,TRBJ2-7,14,.,TGTGCCAGCAGTTCAGGGACCTCCTCCTACGAGCAGTACTTC,CASSSGTSSYEQYF
TRBD1,TRBV5-1,TRBJ1-1,15,.,TGCGCCAGCAGCGTGGAGACAGGGATCGCCTTTGGGGCTTTCTTT,CASSVETGIAFGAFF
TRBD1,TRBV7-6,TRBJ1-4,16,.,TGTGCCAGCAGCCTACGACAGGGAGGAGCTAATGAAAAACTGTTTTTT,CASSLRQGGANEKLFF
.,TRBV11-2,TRBJ2-5,14,once,TGTGCCAGCAGCTTACCCGGGACAAGAGAGACCCAGTACTTC,CASSLPGTRETQYF
.,TRBV6-2/TRBV6-3,TRBJ1-5,15,.,TGTGCCAGCAGTTATATTCAGGGAAGGAAACAGCCCCAGCATTTT,CASSYIQGRKQPQHF
TRBD2,TRBV18,TRBJ2-3,16,.,TGTGCCAGCTCACCAATTGTCTGGGAGGGGACAGATACGCAGTATTTT,CASSPIVWEGTDTQYF
.,TRBV30,TRBJ1-2,13,.,TGTGCCTGGAGTGAGGGATATGGCTATGGCTACACCTTC,CAWSEGYGYGYTF
TRBD1,TRBV24-1,TRBJ1-2,15,.,TGTGCCACCAGTGACCCGGGACAGGGTTTCTATGGCTACACCTTC,CATSDPGQGFYGYTF
TRBD1,TRBV29-1,TRBJ1-2,15,.,TGCAGCGTTCCCTCGACAGGGGATGAAGGCTATGGCTACACCTTC,CSVPSTGDEGYGYTF